This T cell receptor (beta chain) comes out of a study of blood T cell repertoires in COVID-19. Study information: The United States, Italy and Spain supplied acute and convalescent COVID-19 samples.

Clones were sequenced by immunoSEQ multiplex PCR, and TCRdb holds only the in-frame ones, with some missing. The sample contains around 250,000 clones, about 90% of which appear only once. The CDR3 length is 14 residues. V lost 4 bases, J lost 0 bases, and 10 bases lay in between. The germline V gene encodes CDR1 SGDLS and CDR2 YYNGEE. Participant-given clinical history determined each cohort assignment. This clonotype was sampled from a woman aged 25-40 years with acute COVID-19. This sequence joins TRBV9 and TRBJ1-1; no reliable D call. Sample: PBMCs or T cells enriched from blood (not recorded which). The CDR3 is CASSPTLMNTEAFF. For the CDR3, the DNA is TGTGCCAGCAGCCCTACACTAATGAACACTGAAGCTTTCTTT.